This T cell receptor (beta chain) was obtained from a study of cytomegalovirus exposure and HLA in healthy donors. Points from the study as a whole: Analysis was carried out at a later point, and it linked a missense DCLRE1C variant to TCR beta V- and J-gene trimming. On later analysis, the bulk of CMV-associated TCR beta chains appeared to be HLA-restricted. Analysis performed later showed TCR beta chains linked to HLA being more clonally expanded than equally common others.

As to this clone: Its antigen is undetermined.

The PCR used 60 Vbeta and 13 Jbeta primers. Libraries were prepared by immunoSEQ multiplex PCR; TCRdb keeps only in-frame clonotypes and omits some of them. The table shows approximately 150,000 clones, with 68% occurring only once. The study sampled nominally healthy donors, though unrecorded immune exposures were likely. Trimming at V came to 5 bases and at J to 2 bases, leaving 6 bases not matched to a gene. The CDR3 has 15 amino acids. In germline, CDR1 is SGHTA, CDR2 FQGTGA. What was sequenced was PBMCs. The sequence was collected from a woman between 40 and 55 years old in good health and CMV-seropositive. The rearrangement uses TRBV7-3 and TRBJ1-3; the match to TRBD1 covers 7 bases. This CDR3 reads CASSPGTVPGNTIYF. CDR3 DNA sequence: TGTGCCAGCAGCCCCGGGACAGTTCCTGGAAACACCATATATTTT.